The 28 T cell receptor beta chains below come from one sample, sequenced in a study of beta chain features in type 1 diabetes. The isolated RNA, all of it, was reverse transcribed, so expressed TCRB transcripts were what got sequenced. Sequencing used immunoSEQ multiplex PCR; TCRdb keeps in-frame clones, though not all of them. The sample carries hundreds of thousands of clones, 14% recorded once. The sequenced material came from central memory CD4+ T cells from blood. These receptors were obtained from a young man in good health.

In this sample, this clone turned up a few times. The chain joins TRBV12-5 to TRBJ1-5, with D perhaps matching TRBD1 (6 bases). The CDR3 extends over 15 amino acids. CDR1 is LGHNT, CDR2 FRNRAP, per germline. V lost 5 bases and J 1 base, leaving 12 bases between the germline ends. In DNA form, the CDR3 reads TGTGCTAGTGGTGAAACAGGGATAAGCAATCAGCCCCAGCATTTT. Translated: CASGETGISNQPQHF.

The chain employs TRBV7-2 and TRBJ2-7, with TRBD2 matching over 9 bases. V was pared by 2 bases and J by 6 bases, with 2 bases of the junction left unmatched. The germline CDR1 and CDR2 sequences are SGHTA and FQGNSA. This CDR3 contains 13 residues. The CDR3 sequence is CASSLSSGTEQYV. Written as DNA, the CDR3 is TGTGCCAGCAGCTTATCTAGCGGGACCGAGCAGTACGTC.

This chain uses TRBV5-1 with TRBJ1-3; no reliable D call. The V gene's germline CDR1 is SGHRS and CDR2 YFSETQ. V was cut by 0 bases and J by 0 bases, with 10 bases left in between. The CDR3 is 16 amino acids. The CDR3 region is CASSLGSGGSGNTIYF. CDR3 coding DNA: TGCGCCAGCAGCTTGGGCTCGGGTGGCTCTGGAAACACCATATATTTT.

The chain combines TRBV29-1 with TRBJ1-4; possible D gene TRBD1, 5 bases. With 6 bases removed from V and 7 bases from J, the gap between germline ends came to 15 bases. CDR1 SQVTM and CDR2 ANQGSEA come from the germline V gene. CDR3 length equals 13 residues. The CDR3 sequence is CSVDTGGSEKLFF. CDR3 coding DNA: TGCAGCGTGGACACGGGAGGCTCTGAAAAACTGTTTTTT.

For this clone: A junction end diverges from the germline sequence, so it may reflect a read error. The chain recombines TRBV20-1 with TRBJ1-2, with D uncertain. Germline V CDR1 and CDR2: DFQATT, SNEGSKA (reference sequence). This CDR3 has 11 residues. The CDR3 DNA reads TGCAGTGCCCAGCTCGGGTATGGCCACACCTTC. Translation: CSAQLGYGHTF.

The V and J genes are TRBV6-5 and TRBJ1-2, with a weak D call TRBD1 (6 bases). This CDR3 spans 15 amino acids. Germline CDR1 reads MNHEY; CDR2 reads SVGAGI. Trimming removed 5 bases at V and 1 base at J, with 14 bases between. The CDR3 coding sequence is TGTGCCAGCAGTGGCCGACAGGATCATAACTATGGCTACACCTTC. Protein sequence: CASSGRQDHNYGYTF.

The chain uses TRBV4-2 and TRBJ2-1; possible D gene TRBD2, 6 bases. Trimming took 4 bases from V and 5 from J, leaving 9 bases between them. Germline-derived CDR1 and CDR2 are LGHNA and YNFKEQ. The CDR3 totals 13 residues. The CDR3, as DNA: TGTGCCAGCAGCCGAGCGGGCGACAATGAGCAGTTCTTC. Protein sequence: CASSRAGDNEQFF.

The V gene is TRBV7-2, the J gene TRBJ2-7; D might be TRBD1 (5 bases). V gave up 4 bases and J gave up 2 bases, with 9 bases separating them. In germline, CDR1 is SGHTA, CDR2 FQGNSA. The CDR3 covers 13 residues. The CDR3 loop is CASSWAGTYEQYF. CDR3 in DNA: TGTGCCAGCAGCTGGGCAGGGACCTACGAGCAGTACTTC.

In the case of this clone: Given a much more abundant clone one base away, this may be a read error. V usage is TRBV9 and J usage is TRBJ2-5, with TRBD2 identical over 16 bases. The CDR3 totals 15 residues. The V gene's germline CDR1 is SGDLS and CDR2 YYNGEE. V gave up 4 bases and J gave up 5 bases; unmatched junction bases: 2. The CDR3 coding sequence is TGTGCCAGCAGCCCGGGACTAGCGGGGGGGGAGACCCAGTACTTC. The encoded protein is CASSPGLAGGETQYF.

The genes are TRBV5-1 and TRBJ1-2; a weak D match, TRBD1 (5 bases). This CDR3 has 14 residues. CDR1 and CDR2 (germline): SGHRS, YFSETQ. V was trimmed by 1 base and J by 13 bases, leaving 20 bases between them. The CDR3 loop is CASSLTTIDSGSTF. CDR3 DNA sequence: TGCGCCAGCAGCTTGACTACAATAGACAGTGGGAGCACCTTC.

This clone turned up a few times. The CDR3 region is CASSQDLATRNQPQHF. CDR3 DNA sequence: TGCGCCAGCAGCCAAGATCTGGCGACTCGCAATCAGCCCCAGCATTTT. The chain is built from TRBV4-3 and TRBJ1-5; D is undetermined. Germline CDR1 is LGHNA and CDR2 is YSLEER. V shed 0 bases and J shed 2 bases, with 11 bases lying between them. This CDR3 spans 16 amino acids.

This clone was seen a handful of times. The chain uses TRBV6-5 and TRBJ2-4; perhaps TRBD1 as D (5 bases). Germline V CDR1 and CDR2: MNHEY, SVGAGI. V lost 0 bases, J lost 7 bases, and 10 bases lay in between. The CDR3 sequence is 14 residues long. In DNA, the CDR3 is TGTGCCAGCAGTTACTCGGGGCTCGGGAACATTCAGTACTTC. Encoded protein: CASSYSGLGNIQYF.

In its sample, this clone was seen many times. The same CDR3 arises from other DNA sequences in this sample as well. The chain has TRBV27 and TRBJ1-2; D unclear. CDR1 MNHEY and CDR2 SMNVEV come from the germline V gene (reference sequence). V lost 3 bases to trimming and J lost 4 bases, with 9 bases between them. The length of the CDR3 is 13 residues. CDR3 coding DNA: TGTGCCAGCAGTTTGAGCCACAGCTATGGCTACACCTTC. As protein: CASSLSHSYGYTF.

This clone has only a few counts. J is TRBJ2-1 and V is TRBV11-2, with a possible D match to TRBD1 (5 bases). This CDR3 has 14 residues. Trimming pared 2 bases from V and 7 bases from J, leaving 12 bases between. Germline V gives CDR1 SGHAT, CDR2 FQNNGV. The chain's CDR3 is CASSLTFSGNEQFF. The CDR3 DNA reads TGTGCCAGCAGCTTAACCTTTTCAGGGAATGAGCAGTTCTTC.

This clone was seen a handful of times. V gene TRBV4-3 combines with J gene TRBJ1-2; D is unresolved. Trimming removed 4 bases from V and 0 bases from J, with 9 bases in between. Germline CDR1 reads LGHNA; CDR2 reads YSLEER. CDR3 length equals 14 residues. The CDR3, as DNA: TGCGCCAGCAGCCCAGGTGGGGCTAACTATGGCTACACCTTC. It is translated as CASSPGGANYGYTF.

This clone was seen repeatedly, ten times or more. The chain links TRBV6-5 to TRBJ2-1, with 11 bases that match TRBD1. The CDR3 runs 13 residues. Germline-derived CDR1 and CDR2 are MNHEY and SVGAGI. The junction had 2 bases not matched to a gene; V was cut back by 10 bases and J by 3 bases. The CDR3 spells CATGTGGYNEQFF. For the CDR3, the DNA is TGTGCCACCGGGACAGGGGGCTACAATGAGCAGTTCTTC.

A few counts support this clone. V and J are TRBV5-6 and TRBJ2-1; D is possibly TRBD1 or TRBD2 (6 bases each). V was shortened by 2 bases and J by 10 bases, with 13 bases between the two germline ends. This CDR3 has 13 residues. Germline V CDR1 and CDR2: SGHDT, YYEEEE. CDR3 coding DNA: TGTGCCAGCAGCTTACGGGGGCCGACGGAGCAGTTCTTC. Its protein product is CASSLRGPTEQFF.

This clone was recorded at least ten times. The rearrangement links TRBV4-3 to TRBJ2-3; no clear D. Per germline, CDR1 LGHNA and CDR2 YSLEER. Between the trimmed V and J ends, which lost 1 base and 1 base, there was a span of 9 bases. The length of the CDR3 is 15 residues. CDR3 residues: CASSQVGLRTDTQYF. In DNA form, the CDR3 reads TGCGCCAGCAGCCAAGTCGGGCTCCGCACAGATACGCAGTATTTT.

A remark on this clone: This same CDR3 is encoded by further DNA sequences in the sample. The rearrangement uses TRBV11-2 and TRBJ2-3; D gene uncertain. Between the trimmed V and J ends, which lost 5 bases and 0 bases, there was a span of 9 bases. There are 14 residues in the CDR3. Germline lookup yields CDR1 SGHAT and CDR2 FQNNGV. This CDR3 reads CASSKTRSTDTQYF. DNA of the CDR3: TGTGCCAGCAGCAAAACAAGAAGCACAGATACGCAGTATTTT. Full variable domain (rest looked up from reference TRBV11-2 and TRBJ2-3): EAGVAQSPRYKIIEKRQSVAFWCNPISGHATLYWYQQILGQGPKLLIQFQNNGVVDDSQLPKDRFSAERLKGVDSTLKIQPAKLEDSAVYLCASSKTRSTDTQYFGPGTRLTVL.

This clone was detected many times. The chain links TRBV5-5 to TRBJ2-1, with 9 positions matching TRBD2. CDR3 length: 15 amino acids. V dropped 4 bases and J dropped 2; count of bases not matched to a gene: 4. Germline V lookup: CDR1 SGHKS, CDR2 YYEKEE (reference sequence). CDR3 DNA: TGTGCCAGCAGCGTATTAGCGGGGGCCTACAATGAGCAGTTCTTC. This gives the protein CASSVLAGAYNEQFF.

This clone was detected many times. The chain is built from TRBV4-2 and TRBJ2-6; the D gene could be TRBD1 or TRBD2 (5 bases each). This CDR3 has 19 amino acids. Trimming pared 4 bases from V and 0 bases from J, leaving 19 bases between. Germline V CDR1 and CDR2: LGHNA, YNFKEQ. Here the CDR3 DNA reads TGTGCCAGCAGCCCTAAATTGGTGAGGGGATACTCTGGGGCCAACGTCCTGACTTTC. It encodes CASSPKLVRGYSGANVLTF.

This clone has only a few counts. V is TRBV19 and J is TRBJ2-1; unclear D gene. V lost 3 bases and J lost 1, with 7 bases in between. CDR1 is LNHDA, CDR2 SQIVND, per germline (reference sequence). The CDR3 is 14 residues long. The CDR3 loop reads CASSITASYNEQFF. CDR3 nucleotides: TGTGCCAGTAGTATCACCGCGTCCTACAATGAGCAGTTCTTC.

Only a few counts were recorded for this clone. The genes are TRBV19 and TRBJ1-1; maybe TRBD1 (6 bases). Deletions cut 6 bases from V and 1 base from J, with 12 bases between. Germline-derived CDR1 and CDR2 are LNHDA and SQIVND (reference sequence). The CDR3 consists of 14 residues. CDR3 in DNA: TGTGCCAGTAGACTCCCGGACAGGAACACTGAAGCTTTCTTT. As protein: CASRLPDRNTEAFF.

The sample holds a few counts of this clone. The chain combines TRBV11-2 with TRBJ2-1, with a tentative D call TRBD2 (6 bases). In germline, CDR1 is SGHAT, CDR2 FQNNGV. V was trimmed by 2 bases and J by 5 bases, leaving 16 bases between them. The CDR3 length is 16 residues. CDR3 in amino acids: CASSLLGSGIDNEQFF. The CDR3 DNA reads as TGTGCCAGCAGCTTACTTGGTAGCGGAATAGACAATGAGCAGTTCTTC.

This clone was recorded at least ten times. This chain joins TRBV15 and TRBJ2-1; D remains ambiguous. Germline V gene data show CDR1 as LNHNV and CDR2 as YYDKDF (reference sequence). This CDR3 spans 15 amino acids. V was pared by 0 bases and J by 9 bases, with 15 bases between. DNA of the CDR3: TGTGCCACCAGCAGAGATTTAGGAAAGGGTACTGAGCAGTTCTTC. This translates into CATSRDLGKGTEQFF.

At least ten counts were recorded for this clone. The chain carries TRBV10-3 and TRBJ1-4; TRBD1 matches at 9 bases. Germline V gene sequence: CDR1 ENHRY, CDR2 SYGVKD. J lost 7 bases, V lost 3 bases, and 6 bases had no gene match. This CDR3 region has 15 residues. For the CDR3, the DNA is TGTGCCATCAGTGATCGTTGGACAGGGGTTGAAAAACTGTTTTTT. This codes for CAISDRWTGVEKLFF.

There are a few counts of this clone. The J gene is TRBJ1-1, the V gene TRBV5-1; D is unresolved. V gave up 1 base and J gave up 3 bases, with 10 bases separating them. The CDR3 loop spans 14 amino acids. Per the germline V gene, CDR1 is SGHRS and CDR2 is YFSETQ. CDR3 sequence (DNA): TGCGCCAGCAGCTTGTTATCAGTCGACACTGAAGCTTTCTTT. Translated, it gives CASSLLSVDTEAFF.

The gene calls are TRBV30 and TRBJ1-5, with 7 bases fitting TRBD1. Germline assignment: CDR1 GTSNPN and CDR2 SVGIG (reference sequence). Trimming removed 3 bases from V and 4 bases from J; junction bases left unmatched: 3. There are 13 residues in the CDR3. The CDR3 here is CAWSGQDNQPQHF. DNA for the CDR3: TGTGCCTGGAGCGGACAGGATAATCAGCCCCAGCATTTT.